These 28 T cell receptor beta chains share one sample of origin, sequenced in a study of a mutant IDH1 vaccine in newly diagnosed glioma. This sample's time point: week 47, end of study. Vaccine doses each comprised 300 ug of mutant IDH1 20-mer peptide, with topical imiquimod. Produced via immunoSEQ multiplex PCR; TCRdb's table is partial and in-frame only. This table holds around 30,000 clones, around 87% found once. Antigen specificity for these receptors is unknown. The sample consisted of PBMCs, taken from a glioma patient whose treatment included an IDH1 peptide vaccine. Receptors were obtained from a woman in her thirties with glioma.

In its sample, this clone was seen a few times. The chain links TRBV10-3 to TRBJ1-5; possibly TRBD1 for D (6 bases). CDR1 ENHRY and CDR2 SYGVKD come from the germline V gene. The CDR3 is 16 residues long. V dropped 3 bases and J dropped 6 bases, with 18 bases sitting between them. The CDR3 is CAISELMGAGSQPQHF. The CDR3, as DNA: TGTGCCATCAGTGAATTGATGGGGGCAGGGTCTCAGCCCCAGCATTTT.

V is TRBV5-8 and J is TRBJ2-1, with D possibly being TRBD1 (5 bases). V gave up 1 base and J gave up 2 bases, with 10 bases separating them. Germline V CDR1 and CDR2: SGHTS, YDEGEE. The CDR3 extends over 15 amino acids. In nucleotides, the CDR3 is TGTGCCAGCAGCTTGTGGCAGGGAACCTACAATGAGCAGTTCTTC. Translated, it gives CASSLWQGTYNEQFF. The variable domain in full, with the rest retrieved from reference TRBV5-8 and TRBJ2-1, is EAGVTQSPTHLIKTRGQQATLRCSPISGHTSVYWYQQALGLGLQFLLWYDEGEERNRGNFPPRFSGRQFPNYSSELNVNALELEDSALYLCASSLWQGTYNEQFFGPGTRLTVL.

V usage is TRBV10-2 and J usage is TRBJ2-1; D may be TRBD1 or TRBD2 (5 bases each). The CDR3 is 12 residues long. Germline V lookup: CDR1 WSHSY, CDR2 SAAADI. Trimming left V 8 bases short and J 9 bases short, with 14 bases between. In DNA form, the CDR3 reads TGCGCCAGCTCTGGGACGGTTATTGAGCAGTTCTTC. Amino acids: CASSGTVIEQFF.

This clone was recorded only once. The CDR3 DNA is TGTGCCGGCCGCAAGGGGAGCCTAAACACAGATACGCAGTATTTT. It translates to CAGRKGSLNTDTQYF. The V call is TRBV6-1, the J call TRBJ2-3; TRBD1 or TRBD2 may be the D gene (5 bases each). CDR3 length equals 15 residues. From germline, CDR1 is MNHNS and CDR2 SASEGT. V dropped 11 bases and J dropped 2 bases, with 20 bases sitting between them.

This clone occurred a few times. The J gene is TRBJ1-2, the V gene TRBV4-3; D gene unclear. The CDR3 is 16 amino acids. Trimming removed 0 bases at V and 5 bases at J, with 16 bases between. Germline values: CDR1 LGHNA, CDR2 YSLEER. The CDR3 loop is CASSQDPTAAMYGYTF. The CDR3 bases are TGCGCCAGCAGCCAAGATCCCACCGCCGCCATGTATGGCTACACCTTC.

The chain couples TRBV7-9 to TRBJ1-4, with no clear D. V lost 6 bases and J 0 bases, leaving 8 bases between the germline ends. CDR1 is SEHNR, CDR2 FQNEAQ, per germline (reference sequence). The CDR3 extends over 14 amino acids. This CDR3 is CASSQSSTNEKLFF. CDR3 sequence (DNA): TGTGCCAGCAGTCAATCCTCAACTAATGAAAAACTGTTTTTT.

This clone has just a few counts. This rearrangement joins TRBV10-1 to TRBJ1-1, with 7 bases lining up with TRBD1. The CDR3 is 14 amino acids. Germline CDR1 and CDR2: WNHNN and SYGVQD (reference sequence). V lost 7 bases and J lost 3; bases outside the gene matches: 8. The chain's CDR3 is CASNCRGAHTEAFF. The CDR3 DNA reads as TGCGCCAGCAATTGCAGGGGGGCCCACACTGAAGCTTTCTTT.

V is TRBV5-1 and J is TRBJ2-5; 13 bases align to TRBD2. Germline-derived CDR1 and CDR2 are SGHRS and YFSETQ. This CDR3 region has 16 residues. The trim removed 1 base at V and 5 bases at J, leaving 5 bases unmatched. The CDR3 spells CASSLRLAGGRETQYF. The CDR3 DNA sequence: TGCGCCAGCAGCTTGCGACTAGCGGGGGGCCGGGAGACCCAGTACTTC.

This rearrangement joins TRBV4-1 to TRBJ1-3; D is perhaps TRBD1 (6 bases). V shed 0 bases and J shed 2 bases, with 20 bases lying between them. Germline CDR1 is MGHRA and CDR2 is YSYEKL. The CDR3 consists of 19 residues. CDR3 residues: CASSQDMAPGGAAGNTIYF. The CDR3 DNA sequence: TGCGCCAGCAGCCAAGATATGGCCCCGGGGGGGGCGGCTGGAAACACCATATATTTT.

The chain carries TRBV5-4 and TRBJ2-7; D is unclear. The CDR3 has 14 amino acids. Trimming stripped 2 bases from V and 5 bases from J, with 14 bases between. Germline values: CDR1 SGHNT, CDR2 YYREEE (reference sequence). DNA of the CDR3: TGTGCCAGCAGCTTCCCAGAAATGACCCACGAGCAGTACTTC. As protein: CASSFPEMTHEQYF.

The chain recombines TRBV5-1 with TRBJ2-5, with D possibly matching TRBD1 (5 bases). V shed 6 bases and J shed 1 base, with 10 bases lying between them. The germline CDR1 and CDR2 sequences are SGHRS and YFSETQ. There are 13 residues in the CDR3. Here the CDR3 reads CASTRQIQETQYF. CDR3 nucleotide sequence: TGCGCCAGCACGAGACAGATCCAAGAGACCCAGTACTTC. The complete variable domain, with remaining parts taken from reference TRBV5-1 and TRBJ2-5, reads KAGVTQTPRYLIKTRGQQVTLSCSPISGHRSVSWYQQTPGQGLQFLFEYFSETQRNKGNFPGRFSGRQFSNSRSEMNVSTLELGDSALYLCASTRQIQETQYFGPGTRLLVL.

This rearrangement joins TRBV15 to TRBJ1-4; possible D gene TRBD1, 5 bases. V was pared by 1 base and J by 5 bases, with 11 bases between. The CDR3 has 15 amino acids. The germline CDR1 and CDR2 sequences are LNHNV and YYDKDF (reference sequence). The CDR3 loop is CATSRVDSPNEKLFF. The CDR3 DNA sequence: TGTGCCACCAGCAGAGTAGACAGCCCCAATGAAAAACTGTTTTTT.

The chain employs TRBV12-5 and TRBJ1-1; 8 nucleotides match TRBD1. The CDR3 has 13 residues. Looked up from germline, CDR1 is LGHNT and CDR2 is FRNRAP. Losses at the gene ends were 7 bases for V and 11 bases for J; bases not matched to a gene: 12. The CDR3 DNA follows: TGTGCTAGTGAAAGGACAGGGCAAACGGCGGCTTTCTTT. Amino acids: CASERTGQTAAFF. The full variable domain, completed using reference TRBV12-5 and TRBJ1-1, is DARVTQTPRHKVTEMGQEVTMRCQPILGHNTVFWYRQTMMQGLELLAYFRNRAPLDDSGMPKDRFSAEMPDATLATLKIQPSEPRDSAVYFCASERTGQTAAFFGQGTRLTVV.

The chain joins TRBV7-9 to TRBJ1-5; a possible D gene is TRBD1 (5 bases). Per the germline V gene, CDR1 is SEHNR and CDR2 is FQNEAQ (reference sequence). V dropped 1 base and J dropped 7 bases, with 5 bases sitting between them. This CDR3 has 12 amino acids. The CDR3 protein is CASSLGTQPQHF. Written as DNA, the CDR3 is TGTGCCAGCAGCTTAGGGACACAGCCCCAGCATTTT.

The DNA of the CDR3 is TGTGCCAGCAGCGTCGGCCACGCCAAAAACATTCAGTACTTC. This encodes CASSVGHAKNIQYF. The chain combines TRBV5-6 with TRBJ2-4; unclear D gene. V was clipped by 4 bases and J by 1 base, with 9 bases between them. The CDR3 is 14 residues long. Germline V gene lookup returns CDR1 SGHDT and CDR2 YYEEEE.

The genes are TRBV4-1 and TRBJ2-4, with D tentatively TRBD2 (6 bases). The V and J ends lost 1 base and 0 bases respectively, with 13 bases between them. The V gene's germline CDR1 is MGHRA and CDR2 YSYEKL. This CDR3 contains 17 residues. Written as DNA, the CDR3 is TGCGCCAGCAGCCAAGTTAGCCGGGGGACAGCCAAAAACATTCAGTACTTC. Amino acids: CASSQVSRGTAKNIQYF.

The chain recombines TRBV10-3 with TRBJ1-4; no definite D call. The CDR3 totals 19 residues. V lost 2 bases and J lost 5, with 24 bases in between. Germline V gene sequence: CDR1 ENHRY, CDR2 SYGVKD. In DNA form, the CDR3 reads TGTGCCATCAGTGAGGGTTGGGCAGCTACATCCTCTAACAATGAAAAACTGTTTTTT. Its translation: CAISEGWAATSSNNEKLFF.

V usage is TRBV7-9 and J usage is TRBJ1-6, with 9 bases that match TRBD1. CDR3 length equals 15 residues. The germline CDR1 and CDR2 sequences are SEHNR and FQNEAQ (reference sequence). V shed 4 bases and J 10 bases; nucleotides not matched to a gene: 8. CDR3 sequence reads: CASSSRTGERSPLHF. Here the CDR3 DNA reads TGTGCCAGCAGCTCCAGGACAGGGGAACGCTCACCCCTCCACTTT.

This chain links TRBV19 with TRBJ1-2; perhaps TRBD1 as D (5 bases). The CDR3 has 15 amino acids. Germline lookup yields CDR1 LNHDA and CDR2 SQIVND (reference sequence). Between the trimmed V and J ends, which lost 5 bases and 6 bases, there was a span of 19 bases. Here the CDR3 reads CASSPPGPAFHGYTF. CDR3 nucleotide sequence: TGTGCCAGTAGTCCCCCGGGGCCTGCTTTCCATGGCTACACCTTC.

The J gene is TRBJ1-2, the V gene TRBV2, with 8 bases lining up with TRBD1. CDR3 size: 15 residues. The V segment lost 7 bases and the J segment 7 bases; nucleotides outside the gene matches: 14. In germline, CDR1 is SNHLY, CDR2 FYNNEI. The CDR3 reads CASNNVQTGATGYTF. CDR3 sequence (DNA): TGTGCCAGCAACAACGTTCAGACAGGGGCAACTGGCTACACCTTC.

The chain combines TRBV13 with TRBJ1-6, with 7 bases lining up with TRBD1. The length of the CDR3 is 14 residues. Trimming took 4 bases from V and 8 from J; bases not matched to a gene: 5. The V gene's germline CDR1 is PRHDT and CDR2 FYEKMQ (reference sequence). The CDR3 coding sequence is TGTGCCAGCAGCTCGCCAGGGGGTGATTCACCCCTCCACTTT. Its translation is CASSSPGGDSPLHF.

This clone was observed once. The V call is TRBV5-1, the J call TRBJ2-3; D ambiguous. This CDR3 spans 12 amino acids. Germline V lookup: CDR1 SGHRS, CDR2 YFSETQ. V was clipped by 4 bases and J by 2 bases, with 5 bases between them. The DNA of the CDR3 is TGCGCCAGCAGCACTGCCACAGATACGCAGTATTTT. Translated, it gives CASSTATDTQYF.

This rearrangement joins TRBV6-5 to TRBJ2-3, with 7 bases lining up with TRBD1. Per germline, CDR1 MNHEY and CDR2 SVGAGI. V was pared by 6 bases and J by 5 bases, with 8 bases of the junction left unmatched. The CDR3 contains 14 residues. The CDR3 coding sequence is TGTGCCAGCAGCGGGACAGCTGCTGTAGATACGCAGTATTTT. It specifies CASSGTAAVDTQYF.

J is TRBJ2-2 and V is TRBV5-4; no definite D call. Trimming took 2 bases from V and 1 from J, leaving 3 bases between them. Germline loops: CDR1 SGHNT, CDR2 YYREEE (reference sequence). The CDR3 spans 13 residues. The chain's CDR3 is CASSLGNTGELFF. In DNA, the CDR3 is TGTGCCAGCAGCTTAGGGAACACCGGGGAGCTGTTTTTT.

The rearrangement links TRBV18 to TRBJ2-1, with D perhaps assigned TRBD1 or TRBD2 (5 bases each). V was clipped by 3 bases and J by 0 bases, with 15 bases between them. This CDR3 spans 17 amino acids. In germline, CDR1 is KGHSH, CDR2 LQKENI. The CDR3 coding sequence is TGTGCCAGCTCACCCCTAAGGGACGCGAGCTCCTACAATGAGCAGTTCTTC. Encoded protein: CASSPLRDASSYNEQFF.

The chain is built from TRBV30 and TRBJ1-2; D remains unclear. This CDR3 contains 14 residues. Looked up from germline, CDR1 is GTSNPN and CDR2 is SVGIG (reference sequence). The V end was cut by 3 bases, the J end by 5 bases, with 16 bases between. The CDR3 here is CAWRNPALWYGYTF. CDR3 nucleotides: TGTGCCTGGAGGAACCCGGCTCTTTGGTATGGCTACACCTTC.

This chain joins TRBV10-3 and TRBJ1-6, with D unclear. The germline V gene encodes CDR1 ENHRY and CDR2 SYGVKD. The CDR3 is 17 amino acids. Trimming cost V 0 bases and J 0 bases, with 9 bases left between them. CDR3 in DNA: TGTGCCATCAGTGAGTCACGGAGGATCTCCTATAATTCACCCCTCCACTTT. It specifies CAISESRRISYNSPLHF.

This clone was recorded only once. V and J are TRBV7-9 and TRBJ2-1; TRBD1 agrees at 10 bases. This CDR3 is built from 14 residues. Germline V gives CDR1 SEHNR, CDR2 FQNEAQ (reference sequence). The trim removed 5 bases at V and 8 bases at J, leaving 6 bases unmatched. The CDR3 DNA is TGTGCCAGCAGCCCAGGACAGGGGGTGGATGAGCAGTTCTTC. It translates to CASSPGQGVDEQFF.